The rows below give T cell receptor beta chains drawn from one sample of a study of blood T cell repertoires in COVID-19. Only in-frame clones appear in the TCRdb table, and some are missing; sequencing was by immunoSEQ multiplex PCR. The table lists some 190,000 clones, 80% to 90% of them singletons, with roughly 11% in the top ten. The specimen was peripheral blood. The receptors were sampled from a human donor with active or convalescent COVID-19. The donor label of this sample is uncertain. Each CDR3 is given with its conserved first and last residue. A D gene is named only where the DNA matches it firmly.

NA,TRBV19,TRBJ1-5,TGTGCCAGTACCGCGAGGGGGACGGCCCTTCGACTAAGCAATCAGCCCCAGCATTTT,CASTARGTALRLSNQPQHF
NA,TRBV19,TRBJ2-1,TGTGCCAGTAGTATCTCAGGACTCCTCGCCGGCTACAATGAGCAGTTCTTC,CASSISGLLAGYNEQFF
NA,TRBV6-2/TRBV6-3,TRBJ1-3,TGTGCCAGCAGTTCGACAGTGCGCAGCTCTGGAAACACCATATATTTT,CASSSTVRSSGNTIYF
NA,TRBV18,TRBJ2-4,TGTGCCAGCTCACCACCGTGGGCAGCACTAGCCAAAAACATTCAGTACTTC,CASSPPWAALAKNIQYF
TRBD1,TRBV5-6,TRBJ1-2,TGTGCCAGCAGCGCCAGGGGGCTTAATCTCTATGGCTACACCTTC,CASSARGLNLYGYTF
NA,TRBV6-5,TRBJ2-6,TGTGCCAGCAGTCTCTCTGGGGCCAACGTCCTGACTTTC,CASSLSGANVLTF
TRBD1,TRBV30,TRBJ2-3,TGTGCCTGGAGTGTAGGGGATCGACAGGGGGTGGGTACGCAGTATTTT,CAWSVGDRQGVGTQYF
NA,TRBV19,TRBJ2-5,TGTGCCAGTAGTATACCCTCCACTACTCAAGAGACCCAGTACTTC,CASSIPSTTQETQYF
TRBD2,TRBV7-9,TRBJ2-1,TGTGCCAGCAGCTTGGGACTAGCGGGAGCTCGACGCAATGAGCAGTTCTTC,CASSLGLAGARRNEQFF
TRBD1,TRBV18,TRBJ1-2,TGTGCCAGCTCAGAAAGGACAGGGGTACTCCAAGCTAACTATGGCTACACCTTC,CASSERTGVLQANYGYTF
TRBD2,TRBV30,TRBJ2-7,TGTGCCTGGAGTCCTGGACTAGCGGGGACGTACGAGCAGTACTTC,CAWSPGLAGTYEQYF